What follows are 14 T cell receptor beta chains derived from one specimen sequenced in a study of regulatory T cells in long-lasting Graves disease. Time point meaning: newly diagnosed GD, antithyroid drugs for less than 3 months. The TCR library was prepared using RNA isolated from PBMCs. Building the TCR beta libraries relied on iRepertoire HTBI primers, and CDR3 regions underwent Arm-PCR. TCRdb ran MiXCR on the multiplex PCR reads and lists one entry per CDR3 protein. The sample includes about 530,000 distinct CDR3 sequences, more than 15% of them seen just once. These sequences were also reported in another study, on T cells in Graves' hyperthyroidism and ophthalmopathy.

This sample comprised peripheral blood mononuclear cells (PBMCs), obtained at new diagnosis, from a patient treated with antithyroid drugs. The receptors shown here come from a woman aged 35-65 years with Graves disease.

J is TRBJ2-7 and V is TRBV5-8; D call uncertain. V was pared by 1 base and J by 1 base, with 6 bases between. The CDR3 runs to 13 residues. From germline, CDR1 is SGHTS and CDR2 YDEGEE. In nucleotides, the CDR3 is TGTGCCAGCAGCTTGCCTCCTTCCTACGAGCAGTACTTC. Protein sequence: CASSLPPSYEQYF.

This clonotype turned up a few times. Germline and junction disagree at one end, which may indicate a read error. The chain couples TRBV6-2 or TRBV6-3 to TRBJ1-2, with D possibly TRBD1 on 5 matching bases. From germline, CDR1 is MNHEY and CDR2 SVGEGT. This CDR3 contains 15 residues. The CDR3 protein is CVSSYSKGVVYGYTF. CDR3 nucleotide sequence: TGTGTCAGCAGTTACTCGAAAGGGGTCGTCTATGGCTACACCTTC.

This clonotype was seen repeatedly, ten times or more. V gene TRBV30 combines with J gene TRBJ1-1; D is possibly TRBD1 (6 bases). This CDR3 has 13 amino acids. The germline CDR1 and CDR2 sequences are GTSNPN and SVGIG (reference sequence). V was cut by 4 bases and J by 1 base, with 10 bases left in between. The CDR3 here is CAWNPGQNTEAFF. The CDR3 DNA reads as TGTGCCTGGAATCCGGGACAGAACACTGAAGCTTTCTTT.

The V and J genes are TRBV20-1 and TRBJ2-3, with D perhaps TRBD1 or TRBD2 (5 bases each). V was trimmed by 7 bases and J by 0 bases, leaving 11 bases between them. From germline, CDR1 is DFQATT and CDR2 SNEGSKA (reference sequence). There are 13 residues in the CDR3. The CDR3 sequence: CSVRRDSTDTQYF. The CDR3 region has the DNA TGCAGTGTGAGAAGGGACAGCACAGATACGCAGTATTTT.

Ten or more counts support this clonotype. This chain links TRBV12-3 or TRBV12-4 with TRBJ2-1; TRBD1 aligns across 8 bases. V gave up 4 bases and J gave up 6 bases; unmatched junction bases: 5. The CDR3 has 14 amino acids. DNA of the CDR3: TGTGCCAGCAGTTGGACAGGGCTGCTCAATGAGCAGTTCTTC. It encodes CASSWTGLLNEQFF.

This clonotype has more than one count but fewer than ten. This chain links TRBV6-2 or TRBV6-3 with TRBJ1-6; D is possibly TRBD1 (6 bases). V lost 0 bases and J lost 8, with 17 bases in between. CDR3 length equals 17 residues. Germline assignment: CDR1 MNHEY and CDR2 SVGEGT. The CDR3 sequence: CASSYSPQQGNDSPLHF. The CDR3 DNA reads TGTGCCAGCAGTTACTCGCCTCAACAGGGTAATGATTCACCCCTCCACTTT.

This clonotype came up many times. The chain couples TRBV3-1 to TRBJ1-1; D unresolved. Deletions cut 8 bases from V and 0 bases from J, with 10 bases between. Germline V gene data show CDR1 as LGHDT and CDR2 as YNNKEL (reference sequence). The CDR3 is made up of 13 amino acids. The CDR3 here is CASSQVLNTEAFF. DNA for the CDR3: TGTGCCAGCTCGCAGGTATTGAACACTGAAGCTTTCTTT. Full variable domain (missing parts from reference TRBV3-1 and TRBJ1-1): DTAVSQTPKYLVTQMGNDKSIKCEQNLGHDTMYWYKQDSKKFLKIMFSYNNKELIINETVPNRFSPKSPDKAHLNLHINSLELGDSAVYFCASSQVLNTEAFFGQGTRLTVV.

The V gene is TRBV19, the J gene TRBJ1-5; no firm D call. This CDR3 contains 13 residues. Germline V gene data show CDR1 as LNHDA and CDR2 as SQIVND (reference sequence). V lost 4 bases and J lost 6, with 10 bases in between. DNA for the CDR3: TGTGCCAGTAGTACTGGGGTAGGTCAGCCCCAGCATTTT. Amino acids: CASSTGVGQPQHF.

The chain couples TRBV6-2 or TRBV6-3 to TRBJ1-1, with a weak D call TRBD1 (6 bases). Trimming took off 0 bases at V and 4 bases at J, with 12 bases between the two ends. Per the germline V gene, CDR1 is MNHEY and CDR2 is SVGEGT. The CDR3 extends over 15 amino acids. The CDR3 protein is CASSYSGIGGTEAFF. CDR3 nucleotides: TGTGCCAGCAGTTACTCAGGGATAGGGGGCACTGAAGCTTTCTTT.

As to this clonotype: Compared with germline, one end of the junction differs, possibly owing to a read error. The chain combines TRBV4-1 with TRBJ2-5; no clear D gene. Germline CDR1 MGHRA, CDR2 YSYEKL. The CDR3 consists of 17 residues. The CDR3, as DNA: TGCGCCAGCAGCAAAGATGGGTGGAAAAAGGGTGGAGAGACCCAGTACTTC. Translation gives CASSKDGWKKGGETQYF.

This clonotype was seen more than once but under ten times. The chain recombines TRBV24-1 with TRBJ2-3; D is perhaps TRBD1 (5 bases). Trimming cost V 4 bases and J 4 bases, with 11 bases left between them. The CDR3 totals 14 residues. Germline V gene sequence: CDR1 KGHDR, CDR2 SFDVKD. The CDR3 DNA reads TGTGCCACCAGTGACGCATTGACAGCAGATACGCAGTATTTT. The encoded protein is CATSDALTADTQYF.

This clonotype was detected only a few times. The rearrangement uses TRBV19 and TRBJ1-1; TRBD1 might be the D (6 bases). CDR1 is LNHDA, CDR2 SQIVND, per germline (reference sequence). CDR3 length equals 14 residues. The ends were cut back, 5 bases at V and 5 bases at J, with 15 bases in the middle. The CDR3 spells CASSPLQGYTEAFF. The DNA for the CDR3 is TGTGCCAGTAGTCCATTGCAGGGGTATACTGAAGCTTTCTTT.

This clonotype was seen ten or more times. The chain combines TRBV12-3 or TRBV12-4 with TRBJ1-4, with 7 bases that match TRBD1. The CDR3 runs to 14 residues. The ends lost 5 bases at V and 5 bases at J; junction bases unmatched: 5. The CDR3 nucleotides read TGTGCCAGCAGTATGACAGGGACAAATGAAAAACTGTTTTTT. Translated: CASSMTGTNEKLFF.

The chain uses TRBV28 and TRBJ2-7; weak D call: TRBD2 (6 bases). This CDR3 is 14 amino acids long. The germline V gene encodes CDR1 MDHEN and CDR2 SYDVKM. The ends were cut back, 5 bases at V and 5 bases at J, with 16 bases in the middle. This chain's CDR3 is CASSTPGRANEQYF. The CDR3 DNA reads TGTGCCAGCAGTACTCCCGGGAGAGCTAACGAGCAGTACTTC. The entire variable domain, with the rest obtained from reference TRBV28 and TRBJ2-7, is as follows: DVKVTQSSRYLVKRTGEKVFLECVQDMDHENMFWYRQDPGLGLRLIYFSYDVKMKEKGDIPEGYSVSREKKERFSLILESASTNQTSMYLCASSTPGRANEQYFGPGTRLTVT.